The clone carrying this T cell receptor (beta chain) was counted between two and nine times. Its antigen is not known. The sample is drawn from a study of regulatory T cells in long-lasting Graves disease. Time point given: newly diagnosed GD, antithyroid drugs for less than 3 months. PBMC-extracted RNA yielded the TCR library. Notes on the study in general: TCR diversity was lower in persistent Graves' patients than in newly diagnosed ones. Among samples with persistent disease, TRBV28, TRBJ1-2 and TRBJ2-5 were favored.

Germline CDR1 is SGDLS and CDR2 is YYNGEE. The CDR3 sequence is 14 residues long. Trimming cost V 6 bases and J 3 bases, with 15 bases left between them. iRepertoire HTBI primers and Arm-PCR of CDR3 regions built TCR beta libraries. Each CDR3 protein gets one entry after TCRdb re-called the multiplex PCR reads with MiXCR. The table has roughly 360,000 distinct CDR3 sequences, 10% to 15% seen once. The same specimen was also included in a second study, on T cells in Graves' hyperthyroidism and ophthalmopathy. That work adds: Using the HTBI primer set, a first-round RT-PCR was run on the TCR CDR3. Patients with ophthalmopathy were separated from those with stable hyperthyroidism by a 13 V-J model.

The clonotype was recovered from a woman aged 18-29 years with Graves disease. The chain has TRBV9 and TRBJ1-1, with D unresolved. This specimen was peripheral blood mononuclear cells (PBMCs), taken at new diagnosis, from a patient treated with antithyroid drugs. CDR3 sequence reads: CASTALTKYTEAFF. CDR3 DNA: TGTGCCAGCACGGCCTTGACGAAGTACACTGAAGCTTTCTTT. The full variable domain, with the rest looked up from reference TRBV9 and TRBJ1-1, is DSGVTQTPKHLITATGQRVTLRCSPRSGDLSVYWYQQSLDQGLQFLIQYYNGEERAKGNILERFSAQQFPDLHSELNLSSLELGDSALYFCASTALTKYTEAFFGQGTRLTVV.